These 15 T cell receptor beta chains were sequenced from one sample in a study of shared clonotypes between healthy human individuals. Sequencing was performed with immunoSEQ multiplex PCR; in TCRdb, only in-frame clones are kept and a portion is missing. This table holds 550,000 to 800,000 clones, around 91% found once. The sequencing input was memory CD8+ T cells from PBMCs. Subset noted: CD45RO+ cells pooled with CCR7-negative TemRA cells. The receptors were sampled from a man aged 18 to 30 in good health. Some clones in this sample may be carry-over from other donors' samples.

This clone showed up just once. The chain's CDR3 is CASSQDTGLAGVEQYF. In DNA form, the CDR3 reads TGCGCCAGCAGCCAAGATACGGGACTAGCGGGAGTCGAGCAGTACTTC. This chain connects TRBV4-3 to TRBJ2-7; 14 bases map to TRBD2. Germline CDR1 and CDR2: LGHNA and YSLEER. J was trimmed by 6 bases and V by 0 bases; bases with no gene match: 4. The CDR3 is made up of 16 amino acids.

Notes on this clone: The sample holds other DNA sequences that translate to the same CDR3. This chain uses TRBV27 with TRBJ2-7, with 9 bases aligning to TRBD2. The CDR3 consists of 16 residues. Germline CDR1 and CDR2: MNHEY and SMNVEV (reference sequence). The V gene end was trimmed by 3 bases and the J gene end by 0 bases; junction bases not matched to a gene: 6. The DNA of the CDR3 is TGTGCCAGCAGTTTCAGTAGCGGGAGAATCTCCTACGAGCAGTACTTC. Its protein is CASSFSSGRISYEQYF.

V usage is TRBV28 and J usage is TRBJ2-7, with TRBD2 as a possible D gene (6 bases). Germline V gene lookup returns CDR1 MDHEN and CDR2 SYDVKM. The CDR3 contains 14 residues. V was trimmed by 3 bases and J by 0 bases, leaving 9 bases between them. The CDR3 spells CASSFPGSSYEQYF. CDR3 nucleotide sequence: TGTGCCAGCAGTTTCCCCGGGAGCTCCTACGAGCAGTACTTC.

V gene TRBV28 combines with J gene TRBJ1-1; D call uncertain. CDR1 is MDHEN and CDR2 is SYDVKM in the germline V gene. The ends were cut back, 6 bases at V and 0 bases at J, with 17 bases in the middle. The CDR3 is 16 residues long. DNA of the CDR3: TGTGCCAGCAGCTGGTTAAGGGTTAATGTGAACACTGAAGCTTTCTTT. Its translation: CASSWLRVNVNTEAFF. Full variable domain (outside the CDR3, taken from reference TRBV28 and TRBJ1-1): DVKVTQSSRYLVKRTGEKVFLECVQDMDHENMFWYRQDPGLGLRLIYFSYDVKMKEKGDIPEGYSVSREKKERFSLILESASTNQTSMYLCASSWLRVNVNTEAFFGQGTRLTVV.

The V call is TRBV28, the J call TRBJ2-5; perhaps D is TRBD1 or TRBD2 (5 bases each). CDR1 is MDHEN, CDR2 SYDVKM, per germline. The V gene lost 1 base and the J gene lost 5 bases, with 11 bases spanning the gap. This CDR3 contains 14 residues. The CDR3 loop is CASSLYGAAETQYF. The CDR3, as DNA: TGTGCCAGCAGTTTATACGGGGCAGCGGAGACCCAGTACTTC.

The chain combines TRBV9 with TRBJ1-5; a weak D match, TRBD1 (5 bases). The V end was cut by 0 bases, the J end by 7 bases, with 11 bases between. Germline V CDR1 and CDR2: SGDLS, YYNGEE. The CDR3 is 14 residues long. Here the CDR3 reads CASSVGGGLQPQHF. CDR3 coding DNA: TGTGCCAGCAGCGTAGGTGGGGGATTGCAGCCCCAGCATTTT. The full variable domain, its missing parts supplied by reference TRBV9 and TRBJ1-5, is DSGVTQTPKHLITATGQRVTLRCSPRSGDLSVYWYQQSLDQGLQFLIQYYNGEERAKGNILERFSAQQFPDLHSELNLSSLELGDSALYFCASSVGGGLQPQHFGDGTRLSIL.

This clone has only one observation. J is TRBJ1-1 and V is TRBV6-5; no definite D call. Germline lookup yields CDR1 MNHEY and CDR2 SVGAGI. CDR3 length: 14 amino acids. Between the trimmed V and J ends, which lost 2 bases and 1 base, there was a span of 8 bases. CDR3 DNA: TGTGCCAGCAGTTACGGCCAGTCGAACACTGAAGCTTTCTTT. This sequence encodes CASSYGQSNTEAFF.

Comments on this clone: Other DNA sequences in the sample encode the same CDR3. The chain combines TRBV27 with TRBJ2-7, with TRBD2 identical over 10 bases. V lost 3 bases to trimming and J lost 7 bases; unmatched junction nucleotides: 6. CDR3 length: 14 amino acids. The germline CDR1 and CDR2 sequences are MNHEY and SMNVEV (reference sequence). CDR3 sequence: CASSLLAGVREQYF. CDR3 DNA: TGTGCCAGCAGTTTGCTAGCGGGAGTGAGAGAGCAGTACTTC.

The V and J genes are TRBV30 and TRBJ2-3; D may be TRBD1 (5 bases). The ends were cut back, 0 bases at V and 1 base at J, with 8 bases in the middle. The CDR3 consists of 14 residues. Germline loops: CDR1 GTSNPN, CDR2 SVGIG (reference sequence). The CDR3 sequence is CAWSVVGGTDTQYF. The CDR3 DNA sequence: TGTGCCTGGAGTGTAGTAGGGGGCACAGATACGCAGTATTTT.

This clone was seen a handful of times. This chain connects TRBV27 to TRBJ1-2; no clear D. The CDR3 is 14 amino acids. The V gene's germline CDR1 is MNHEY and CDR2 SMNVEV (reference sequence). Trimming left V 0 bases short and J 4 bases short, with 9 bases between. The CDR3 protein is CASSLSSSPYGYTF. The CDR3, as DNA: TGTGCCAGCAGTTTATCTTCCAGCCCCTATGGCTACACCTTC.

The chain is built from TRBV7-9 and TRBJ1-1; D unresolved. V was pared by 0 bases and J by 9 bases, with 11 bases between. The CDR3 has 13 amino acids. Per germline, CDR1 SEHNR and CDR2 FQNEAQ (reference sequence). The CDR3 sequence: CASSLAYPQKAFF. CDR3 sequence (DNA): TGTGCCAGCAGCTTAGCGTATCCCCAGAAAGCTTTCTTT.

This rearrangement joins TRBV19 to TRBJ2-2; possibly TRBD2 for D (5 bases). This CDR3 contains 15 residues. Trimming pared 9 bases from V and 4 bases from J, leaving 18 bases between. Germline CDR1 is LNHDA and CDR2 is SQIVND (reference sequence). The CDR3 loop reads CARAAWRILTGELFF. Here the CDR3 DNA reads TGTGCCAGAGCGGCTTGGCGGATACTCACCGGGGAGCTGTTTTTT.

The CDR3 loop is CASSLSENEQYF. The CDR3 coding sequence is TGTGCCAGCAGCTTAAGTGAAAACGAGCAGTACTTC. The rearrangement links TRBV5-6 to TRBJ2-7, with unresolved D. V lost 2 bases, J lost 5 bases, and 8 bases lay in between. Germline V gives CDR1 SGHDT, CDR2 YYEEEE. The CDR3 is 12 residues long.

About this clone itself: Within the sample, other DNA sequences also encode this same CDR3. The chain couples TRBV7-9 to TRBJ2-5; TRBD2 agrees at 7 bases. This CDR3 spans 15 amino acids. V was pared by 3 bases and J by 3 bases, with 7 bases of the junction left unmatched. Germline V gene data show CDR1 as SEHNR and CDR2 as FQNEAQ (reference sequence). CDR3 amino acids: CASSLRLAAKETQYF. DNA of the CDR3: TGTGCCAGCAGCTTGCGGCTAGCGGCCAAAGAGACCCAGTACTTC.

Details on this clone: Other nucleotide sequences from this sample produce the same CDR3. V gene TRBV29-1 combines with J gene TRBJ2-7; 10 nucleotides align to TRBD1. Germline V lookup: CDR1 SQVTM, CDR2 ANQGSEA. The CDR3 consists of 12 residues. V lost 3 bases, J lost 6 bases, and 2 bases stayed unmatched. The CDR3 protein is CSVERTGGEQYF. The CDR3 nucleotides are TGCAGCGTTGAGAGGACAGGGGGCGAGCAGTACTTC.